These T cell receptor beta chains were read from a single sample in a study of tumor and adjacent non-tumor tissue in lung cancer. TCRdb redid the calling of the multiplex PCR reads with MiXCR, one entry per CDR3 protein. The data contain some 80,000 distinct CDR3 sequences, 76% of them singletons. Sequencing was done on a sample of distant non-tumor lung tissue. The source is a woman in her forties or fifties with non-small cell lung cancer. Each CDR3 is given with its conserved first and last residue. A D gene is named only where the DNA matches it firmly. Clone size is given for some rows only: seen once, a few or many times, or a class if the clone is expanded.

j_gene,abundance,d_gene,v_gene,CDR3aa,CDR3nt
TRBJ2-3,few,-,TRBV4-2,CASSRETGNRDTLYF,TGTGCCAGCAGCCGAGAGACAGGCAACAGGGATACGCTGTATTTT
TRBJ2-7,-,TRBD1,TRBV5-1,CASSLVEDRGREQYF,TGCGCCAGTAGCTTGGTGGAAGACAGGGGTCGTGAGCAGTACTTC
TRBJ2-7,-,-,TRBV6-1,CAGSRGTDSAYEQYF,TGTGCCGGCAGCAGGGGTACAGACTCTGCCTACGAGCAGTACTTC
TRBJ2-1,few,-,TRBV4-2,CASSQGLVEYNNEQLF,TGTGCCAGCAGCCAAGGTCTAGTGGAATACAACAATGAGCAGCTCTTC
TRBJ2-7,-,-,TRBV10-2,CASSPRDERYF,TGCGCCAGCAGTCCAAGGGACGAGCGGTACTTC
TRBJ2-3,-,TRBD2,TRBV24-1,CAISGGSGTSATDTQYF,TGTGCCATCAGCGGGGGGTCGGGGACTAGCGCCACAGATACGCAGTATTTT
TRBJ1-2,-,-,TRBV7-9,CDSSFGTYYGYTF,TGTGACAGCAGCTTCGGGACATACTATGGCTACACCTTT
TRBJ2-7,medium-sized,TRBD1,TRBV6-5,CASSHRDRSDEQYF,TGTGCCAGCAGCCACCGGGACAGATCGGACGAGCAGTACTTC
TRBJ2-1,-,TRBD2,TRBV29-1,CSVHSWTSGSRFEQFF,TGCAGCGTACACTCCTGGACTAGCGGGAGTAGATTTGAACAGTTCTTC
TRBJ1-4,many,-,TRBV6-1,CASSGTGNEKLFF,TGTGCCAGCTCCGGGACGGGTAATGAAAAACTGTTTTTT
TRBJ2-6,-,-,TRBV29-1,CSVVPVVDIGDSGANVLIF,TGCAGCGTTGTCCCCGTTGTAGACATCGGGGACTCTGGGGCCAACGTCCTGATTTTT
TRBJ2-5,-,-,TRBV28,CVSSPQINTRETQYF,TGTGTCAGCAGTCCCCAGATTAACACGAGAGAGACCCAGTACTTC
TRBJ1-4,-,-,TRBV6-5,CASRDRGSNGKLFF,TGTGCCAGCCGGGATAGGGGGTCTAATGGAAAACTGTTTTTT
TRBJ1-1,-,-,TRBV11-2,CASSLQPGANTEVFF,TGTGCTAGCAGCTTACAGCCGGGGGCGAACACTGAAGTTTTCTTT
TRBJ1-2,-,-,TRBV12-3/TRBV12-4,CASNLDRLGGYTF,TGTGCCAGCAACCTGGATAGGCTCGGTGGCTACACCTTC
TRBJ1-5,-,-,TRBV6-1,CASSRQTGGADTQHF,TGTGCCAGCAGTCGACAGACGGGGGGCGCAGATACGCAGCATTTT
TRBJ2-5,-,-,TRBV29-1,CSVVNGQETQYF,TGCAGCGTTGTAAACGGCCAAGAGACCCAGTACTTC
TRBJ2-7,-,-,TRBV29-1,CRVVKGSEQYF,TGTAGAGTTGTTAAGGGGAGCGAGCAGTACTTC
TRBJ2-1,-,-,TRBV11-2,CASTVSGVYNEQFF,TGTGCCAGTACCGTTAGCGGTGTCTATAATGAGCAGTTCTTC
TRBJ2-5,-,-,TRBV6-1,CASSEKRAGHMETQYF,TGTGCCAGCAGTGAAAAGCGCGCCGGGCACATGGAGACCCAGTACTTC
TRBJ2-1,-,-,TRBV29-1,CSCTTGAGGYNEQFF,TGCAGTTGTACTACCGGGGCAGGGGGGTACAACGAGCAGTTCTTC
TRBJ2-1,-,-,TRBV11-2,CAGSLDYGGWPEQFF,TGTGCTGGCAGCTTAGATTACGGCGGTTGGCCTGAGCAGTTCTTC
TRBJ2-3,-,-,TRBV6-6,CASRRIASTNTQYF,TGTGCCAGCAGAAGAATAGCGAGCACAAATACGCAGTATTTT
TRBJ1-2,-,-,TRBV11-2,CANSLEGTGNYGCTF,-
TRBJ2-1,once,-,TRBV20-1,CSARDRGTGYNEQFF,TGCAGTGCTAGAGATAGAGGGACCGGGTACAATGAGCAGTTCTTC
TRBJ2-3,medium-sized,-,TRBV5-6,CASSRGDTQYF,TGTGCCAGCAGCCGGGGAGATACGCAGTATTTT
TRBJ2-1,-,TRBD1,TRBV10-3,CAVSGQVQNNELFF,TGTGCCGTCAGTGGACAGGTCCAAAACAATGAGCTGTTCTTC
TRBJ2-6,-,-,TRBV5-1,CASSTDGISGANVLTF,TGCGCCAGCAGTACAGACGGCATATCTGGGGCCAACGTCCTGACTTTC
TRBJ2-3,medium-sized,TRBD2,TRBV11-3,CASSSLAGGRGDTQYF,TGTGCCAGCAGCTCCCTAGCGGGAGGGCGGGGAGATACGCAGTATTTT
TRBJ2-3,-,TRBD2,TRBV28,CASSYGSSGKYSIDTQYF,TGTGCCAGCAGTTATGGATCTAGCGGGAAGTACAGCATAGATACGCAGTATTTT
TRBJ2-5,-,TRBD1,TRBV6-2/TRBV6-3,CANIVNPGQGARTQYF,TGTGCCAACATTGTGAACCCGGGACAGGGGGCTCGGACTCAGTACTTC
TRBJ2-7,-,TRBD1,TRBV6-1,CASCPPGQGLREQYF,TGTGCCAGCTGTCCTCCGGGACAGGGGTTGAGGGAGCAGTACTTC
TRBJ2-1,-,-,TRBV6-5,CANRLGITYNEQFF,TGTGCCAACAGACTAGGGATAACCTACAACGAGCAGTTCTTC
TRBJ1-1,few,-,TRBV12-3/TRBV12-4,CASSHKNTEAFF,TGTGCCAGCAGCCACAAGAACACTGAAGCTTTCTTT
TRBJ1-5,-,-,TRBV11-2,CVKSLENGGAQHF,TGTGTCAAAAGCTTAGAGAACGGGGGGGCCCAGCATTTT
TRBJ2-7,many,-,TRBV6-6,CAGMENYEQYF,TGTGCCGGCATGGAAAATTACGAGCAGTACTTC
TRBJ1-5,many,-,TRBV4-2,CASSQDLKGGGGNQPQHF,TGTGCCAGCAGCCAAGATCTCAAGGGCGGAGGGGGGAATCAGCCCCAGCATTTT
TRBJ1-1,-,-,TRBV29-1,CSVVEGPLGTEAFF,TGTAGCGTTGTAGAGGGGCCTTTAGGCACTGAAGCTTTCTTT
TRBJ2-3,-,-,TRBV11-2,CAISLGPPGDHMQYF,TGTGCCATCAGCTTAGGACCCCCCGGGGACCATATGCAGTATTTT
TRBJ2-2,-,-,TRBV14,CASSPQNIGELSF,TGTGCCAGCAGCCCGCAGAACATCGGGGAGCTGTCTTTT
TRBJ2-7,-,TRBD1,TRBV6-5,CVSTPFGRGQGEQYF,TGTGTCAGCACCCCATTCGGCAGGGGGCAAGGAGAGCAGTACTTC
TRBJ1-5,-,-,TRBV6-5,CASSYSAGTNQPQHF,TGTGCCAGCAGTTACTCCGCAGGGACGAATCAGCCCCAGCATTTT
TRBJ2-3,-,TRBD1,TRBV6-1,CASSPTGGRADTQYF,TGTGCCAGCAGTCCTACAGGGGGCCGCGCAGATACGCAGTATTTT
TRBJ2-1,-,-,TRBV6-5,CASTTRTANKEQFF,TGTGCCAGCACTACCAGGACAGCCAACAAAGAGCAGTTCTTC
TRBJ2-7,medium-sized,-,TRBV12-3/TRBV12-4,CASSKRENEQYF,TGTGCCAGCAGCAAACGGGAGAACGAGCAGTACTTC
TRBJ2-1,-,-,TRBV20-1,CRGVAGNDDQFF,TGCAGGGGGGTGGCGGGGAACGATGACCAGTTCTTC
TRBJ2-7,-,-,TRBV11-2,CAISSGGVYEQYF,TGTGCCATCAGCTCGGGCGGGGTCTACGAGCAGTATTTC
TRBJ2-4,-,-,TRBV11-2,CASNFRSGIGDIQYF,TGTGCCAGCAATTTCCGTAGCGGAATTGGGGACATTCAGTACTTC
TRBJ2-3,-,-,TRBV5-4,CVSSSVARVVDVTDTQYF,TGTGTCAGCAGCTCGGTTGCGAGAGTAGTGGATGTCACAGATACGCAGTATTTT
TRBJ2-3,few,-,TRBV6-1,CPSSERWDTEYF,TGTCCCAGCAGTGAGAGGTGGGATACGGAGTATTTT